These 25 T cell receptor beta chains were sequenced from one sample in a study of memory CD4+ T cells and cytomegalovirus serostatus. TCRdb's table, derived via immunoSEQ multiplex PCR, lists solely in-frame clones and lacks some. This table has around 50,000 clones, 80% to 90% appearing once. The sort gate was single viable CD3+CD4+CD8-CD45RO+ cells for memory CD4+ T cells. Sequenced sample: memory CD4+ T cells from blood. All receptors derive from an adult in good health and CMV-seronegative.

This chain uses TRBV30 with TRBJ1-1; TRBD1 is a possible D gene (5 bases). Trimming removed 2 bases from V and 3 bases from J, with 7 bases in between. Germline loops: CDR1 GTSNPN, CDR2 SVGIG (reference sequence). The CDR3 is made up of 12 amino acids. The CDR3 spells CAWSLGDTEAFF. The CDR3 DNA reads as TGTGCCTGGAGTCTAGGGGACACTGAAGCTTTCTTT. The full variable domain, completed using reference TRBV30 and TRBJ1-1, is SQTIHQWPATLVQPVGSPLSLECTVEGTSNPNLYWYRQAAGRGLQLLFYSVGIGQISSEVPQNLSASRPQDRQFILSSKKLLLSDSGFYLCAWSLGDTEAFFGQGTRLTVV.

This clone turned up a few times. The V gene is TRBV29-1, the J gene TRBJ1-1; TRBD1 aligns across 7 bases. Trimming cost V 5 bases and J 2 bases; bases outside gene matches: 8. Per germline, CDR1 SQVTM and CDR2 ANQGSEA. This CDR3 region has 14 residues. The CDR3 protein is CSVFPGTANTEAFF. The CDR3 bases are TGCAGCGTTTTTCCCGGGACAGCCAACACTGAAGCTTTCTTT.

CDR3 nucleotides: TGTGCCAGTAGCCATTTTCAGGGGGCGCGTACTAACTATGGCTACACCTTC. The encoded protein is CASSHFQGARTNYGYTF. The J gene is TRBJ1-2, the V gene TRBV19; 8 bases match TRBD1. With V trimmed by 6 bases and J by 0 bases, 12 bases remained unmatched. Germline V gene lookup returns CDR1 LNHDA and CDR2 SQIVND (reference sequence). CDR3 length equals 17 residues.

The CDR3 nucleotides read TGCGCCAGCAGCTTGGTGGTATCCTCTGGCACAGATACGCAGTATTTT. Residues: CASSLVVSSGTDTQYF. V gene TRBV5-1 combines with J gene TRBJ2-3; no definite D call. Germline-derived CDR1 and CDR2 are SGHRS and YFSETQ. CDR3 length: 16 amino acids. Trimming shortened V by 0 bases and J by 1 base, and 12 bases separated the two germline ends.

The genes are TRBV18 and TRBJ1-2; tentative D call: TRBD1 (6 bases). This CDR3 has 13 amino acids. Germline V CDR1 and CDR2: KGHSH, LQKENI. Trimming left V 6 bases short and J 8 bases short, with 16 bases between. The CDR3: CASSSDRYLGYTF. In DNA form, the CDR3 reads TGTGCCAGCTCGTCCGACAGGTATCTGGGCTACACCTTC.

The chain links TRBV2 to TRBJ1-2; 7 nucleotides align to TRBD1. Germline V gene lookup returns CDR1 SNHLY and CDR2 FYNNEI. The trim removed 7 bases at V and 4 bases at J, leaving 6 bases unmatched. The CDR3 is made up of 13 amino acids. In DNA form, the CDR3 reads TGTGCCAGCAATCCAGGGGGTACCTATGGCTACACCTTC. The encoded protein is CASNPGGTYGYTF.

The chain has TRBV7-8 and TRBJ2-7; D gene unclear. V lost 1 base and J lost 6, with 7 bases in between. Germline loops: CDR1 SGHVS, CDR2 FQNEAQ. This CDR3 has 12 amino acids. As DNA, the CDR3 is TGTGCCAGCAGCTTAGTTTCCCCCGAGCAGTACTTC. Its protein is CASSLVSPEQYF.

The genes are TRBV5-1 and TRBJ2-5, with TRBD2 matching over 8 bases. Germline values: CDR1 SGHRS, CDR2 YFSETQ. The CDR3 consists of 15 residues. V was clipped by 0 bases and J by 5 bases; unmatched bases: 6. The CDR3 protein is CASSLGASGGETQYF. The DNA of the CDR3 is TGCGCCAGCAGCTTGGGGGCCTCGGGGGGGGAGACCCAGTACTTC. Complete variable domain (other parts from reference TRBV5-1 and TRBJ2-5): KAGVTQTPRYLIKTRGQQVTLSCSPISGHRSVSWYQQTPGQGLQFLFEYFSETQRNKGNFPGRFSGRQFSNSRSEMNVSTLELGDSALYLCASSLGASGGETQYFGPGTRLLVL.

The chain employs TRBV2 and TRBJ2-5; D is undetermined. The end of the DNA aligns better with TRBJ2-7, so the J call may be wrong. CDR3 size: 12 residues. The germline V gene has CDR1 SNHLY and CDR2 FYNNEI. The CDR3 loop is CASSFHNYEQYF. As DNA, the CDR3 is TGTGCCAGCAGTTTTCACAATTACGAGCAGTACTTC.

The genes are TRBV6-1 and TRBJ1-1; 7 nucleotides line up with TRBD1. The length of the CDR3 is 18 residues. The J segment lost 0 bases and the V segment lost 4 bases, leaving 14 bases of the junction unmatched. Per the germline V gene, CDR1 is MNHNS and CDR2 is SASEGT. CDR3 region: CASSATGVRGVMNTEAFF. The CDR3 region has the DNA TGTGCCAGCAGTGCCACAGGGGTCCGAGGAGTCATGAACACTGAAGCTTTCTTT.

The rearrangement links TRBV9 to TRBJ1-1, with 8 bases identical to TRBD1. J gave up 4 bases and V 3 bases, and 11 bases lay outside the gene matches. The CDR3 covers 16 residues. Germline V lookup: CDR1 SGDLS, CDR2 YYNGEE. The DNA for the CDR3 is TGTGCCAGCAGCGATCGACAGGGGTATTTCGGCACTGAAGCTTTCTTT. Encoded protein: CASSDRQGYFGTEAFF.

This clone occurred once. The chain combines TRBV2 with TRBJ2-7, with 9 bases fitting TRBD2. In germline, CDR1 is SNHLY, CDR2 FYNNEI. J gave up 2 bases and V 4 bases, and 6 bases lay outside the gene matches. The CDR3 is 15 amino acids. In DNA form, the CDR3 reads TGTGCCAGCAGTGGACTTGGCGGGAGGGCCTACGAGCAGTACTTC. Translated, it gives CASSGLGGRAYEQYF.

The chain carries TRBV6-1 and TRBJ1-5, with D uncertain. Per germline, CDR1 MNHNS and CDR2 SASEGT. The V end lost 1 base, the J end lost 4 bases, and 11 bases lay between the germline ends. The CDR3 consists of 15 residues. CDR3 amino acids: CASSEGDGLNQPQHF. As DNA, the CDR3 is TGTGCCAGCAGTGAAGGAGACGGATTAAATCAGCCCCAGCATTTT.

Only one count was recorded for this clone. The rearrangement uses TRBV11-2 and TRBJ2-1; no clear D. This CDR3 is 15 amino acids long. Trimming left V 0 bases short and J 7 bases short, with 13 bases between. Germline values: CDR1 SGHAT, CDR2 FQNNGV. Here the CDR3 reads CASSLEYFWVNEQFF. For the CDR3, the DNA is TGTGCCAGCAGCTTAGAGTATTTTTGGGTGAATGAGCAGTTCTTC.

The chain joins TRBV25-1 to TRBJ2-2, with D possibly matching TRBD1 (5 bases). In germline, CDR1 is MGHDK, CDR2 SYGVNS. The CDR3 runs 15 residues. Trimming pared 4 bases from V and 4 bases from J, leaving 13 bases between. The CDR3 loop is CASSGGQGSTGELFF. CDR3 in DNA: TGTGCCAGCAGTGGCGGCCAGGGTAGCACCGGGGAGCTGTTTTTT.

The chain employs TRBV4-1 and TRBJ1-5; weak D call: TRBD1 (6 bases). CDR1 and CDR2 (germline): MGHRA, YSYEKL. V was shortened by 4 bases and J by 4 bases, with 11 bases between the two germline ends. This CDR3 comprises 14 residues. The CDR3 nucleotides read TGCGCCAGCAGCCTCGGGGGCCGTAATCAGCCCCAGCATTTT. Its translation: CASSLGGRNQPQHF.

The genes are TRBV5-1 and TRBJ2-5, with 10 nucleotides matching TRBD2. The CDR3 contains 16 residues. Per the germline V gene, CDR1 is SGHRS and CDR2 is YFSETQ. The junction had 4 bases not matched to a gene; V was cut back by 0 bases and J by 2 bases. The CDR3 DNA reads TGCGCCAGCAGCTTGGGAGCGGGAGGGGGTCAAGAGACCCAGTACTTC. Translating it yields CASSLGAGGGQETQYF.

The chain uses TRBV6-5 and TRBJ1-3, with 8 bases identical to TRBD1. V gave up 5 bases and J gave up 1 base; unmatched junction bases: 4. CDR3 size: 15 residues. Germline V gene sequence: CDR1 MNHEY, CDR2 SVGAGI. The CDR3, as DNA: TGTGCCAGCAGTAGACAGGGGAGTTCTGGAAACACCATATATTTT. Translation: CASSRQGSSGNTIYF.

The chain carries TRBV29-1 and TRBJ1-5; D not certain. Trimming cost V 4 bases and J 3 bases, with 10 bases left between them. Germline V gene lookup returns CDR1 SQVTM and CDR2 ANQGSEA. There are 13 residues in the CDR3. The CDR3 loop is CSVGYGDNQPQHF. The CDR3, as DNA: TGCAGCGTTGGGTACGGAGACAATCAGCCCCAGCATTTT.

The rearrangement joins TRBV27 to TRBJ2-7; tentatively, D is TRBD1 (5 bases). There are 13 residues in the CDR3. The germline V gene encodes CDR1 MNHEY and CDR2 SMNVEV (reference sequence). The V and J ends lost 3 bases and 3 bases respectively, with 9 bases between them. The CDR3 spells CASSLGQFYEQYF. CDR3 DNA sequence: TGTGCCAGCAGTTTGGGGCAATTCTACGAGCAGTACTTC.

This clone has more than one count but fewer than ten. V is TRBV9 and J is TRBJ1-1; D may be TRBD1 (5 bases). Per the germline V gene, CDR1 is SGDLS and CDR2 is YYNGEE. The CDR3 loop spans 14 amino acids. V gave up 4 bases and J gave up 4 bases, with 14 bases separating them. The CDR3 loop reads CASSQSAGITEAFF. CDR3 in DNA: TGTGCCAGCAGCCAATCCGCAGGGATCACTGAAGCTTTCTTT.

The genes are TRBV11-2 and TRBJ1-1, with D perhaps matching TRBD1 (5 bases). This CDR3 region has 11 residues. Trimming left V 5 bases short and J 11 bases short, with 12 bases between. Germline values: CDR1 SGHAT, CDR2 FQNNGV. The CDR3 DNA follows: TGTGCCAGCAGCGCCAGGGTCGGGGCTTTCTTT. Amino acid sequence: CASSARVGAFF.

The chain combines TRBV29-1 with TRBJ2-7; 7 bases fit TRBD2. V trimming: 5 bases; J trimming: 1 base; junction bases outside the gene matches: 14. CDR1 and CDR2 from the germline V gene are SQVTM and ANQGSEA. The CDR3 is made up of 16 amino acids. CDR3 residues: CSVSGGSSGSSYEQYF. Written as DNA, the CDR3 is TGCAGCGTTTCCGGGGGGTCTAGCGGCTCTTCCTACGAGCAGTACTTC.

The sample holds one count of this clone. The chain is built from TRBV7-8 and TRBJ2-5, with 7 positions matching TRBD1. CDR1 is SGHVS, CDR2 FQNEAQ, per germline. J lost 4 bases, V lost 7 bases, and 12 bases had no gene match. CDR3 length: 15 amino acids. DNA of the CDR3: TGTGCCAGCACCGTGGACAGGCTAGTGAGAGAGACCCAGTACTTC. It yields the protein CASTVDRLVRETQYF.

The chain has TRBV5-1 and TRBJ2-5; 10 positions match TRBD2. V gave up 0 bases and J gave up 5 bases; unmatched junction bases: 16. The CDR3 sequence is 19 residues long. CDR1 SGHRS and CDR2 YFSETQ come from the germline V gene. This chain's CDR3 is CASSLVLTPSGSSGETQYF. The CDR3 DNA reads as TGCGCCAGCAGCTTGGTTCTTACCCCTAGCGGGAGTAGCGGGGAGACCCAGTACTTC.